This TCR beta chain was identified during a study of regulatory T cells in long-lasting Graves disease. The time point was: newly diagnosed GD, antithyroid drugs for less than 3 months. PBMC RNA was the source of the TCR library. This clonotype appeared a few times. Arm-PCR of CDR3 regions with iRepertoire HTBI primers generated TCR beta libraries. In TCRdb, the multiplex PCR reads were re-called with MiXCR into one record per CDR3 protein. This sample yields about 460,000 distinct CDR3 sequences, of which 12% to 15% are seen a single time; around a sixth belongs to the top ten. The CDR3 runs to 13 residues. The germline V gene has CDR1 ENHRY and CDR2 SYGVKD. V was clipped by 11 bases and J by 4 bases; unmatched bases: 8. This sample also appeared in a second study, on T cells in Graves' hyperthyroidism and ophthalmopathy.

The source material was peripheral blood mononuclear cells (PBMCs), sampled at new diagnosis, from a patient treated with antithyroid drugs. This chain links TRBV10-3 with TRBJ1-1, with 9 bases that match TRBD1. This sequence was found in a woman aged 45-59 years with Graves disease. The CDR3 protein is CASIGTGRTEAFF. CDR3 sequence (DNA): TGTGCCTCCATAGGGACAGGGCGCACTGAAGCTTTCTTT.